This TCR beta chain was identified in a study of CD8+ T cells in alopecia areata. Study as a whole: Treatment of the treated patients consisted of oral tofacitinib, 5 to 10 mg twice daily. Scalp area affected, as a percentage, set the severity score of treated patients.

Extraction of RNA preceded its reverse transcription into cDNA, which served as the sequencing template. Only in-frame clones appear in the TCRdb table, and some are missing; sequencing was by immunoSEQ multiplex PCR. The profile shows more than 140,000 clones, 70% to 90% of them singletons. Turning to this clone: Antigen specificity is unknown.

Findings of the study overall: Mice showed clearer TCR sharing than patients did, a gap that was possibly HLA-related. Many expanded lesional clones persisted in scalp and blood during tofacitinib.

Regarding treatment: oral pan-JAK inhibitor, 5-10 mg twice daily. The germline V and J ends were trimmed by 2 bases and 1 base, with 12 bases remaining between them. This CDR3 comprises 16 residues. Germline-derived CDR1 and CDR2 are SEHNR and FQNEAQ (reference sequence). This sequence originates from a human donor with alopecia areata. Source: CD8+ T cells sorted from blood, taken at week 4, from a patient treated with tofacitinib. V and J are TRBV7-9 and TRBJ1-5; D not resolved. The CDR3 reads CASSLHHGISNQPQHF. The DNA for the CDR3 is TGTGCCAGCAGCTTACACCATGGGATAAGCAATCAGCCCCAGCATTTT. The variable domain in full, with the rest retrieved from reference TRBV7-9 and TRBJ1-5, is DTGVSQNPRHKITKRGQNVTFRCDPISEHNRLYWYRQTLGQGPEFLTYFQNEAQLEKSRLLSDRFSAERPKGSFSTLEIQRTEQGDSAMYLCASSLHHGISNQPQHFGDGTRLSIL.